Listed below are T cell receptor beta chains from one sample, sequenced in a study of monozygotic twins with inflammatory bowel disease. With the 5' RACE reads reprocessed, TCRdb shows one record per CDR3 protein and no DNA. The sample table sets out about 160,000 distinct CDR3 sequences. The specimen was blood. These receptors all come from a human donor with ulcerative colitis or Crohn's disease, or a healthy co-twin of an affected twin (not recorded which). Both conserved end residues are part of each CDR3.

V gene	J gene	CDR3 protein
TRBV6-5	TRBJ1-2	CASSYSRGDSYGYTF
TRBV5-4	TRBJ2-7	CASSNRDLAHEQYF
TRBV20-1	TRBJ1-2	CSAIPGDGLYGYTF
TRBV6-1	TRBJ1-5	CASKGVATLISNQPQHF
TRBV15	TRBJ1-4	CATSREEKLFF
TRBV20-1	TRBJ2-7	CSASGGSYEQYF
TRBV12-3/TRBV12-4	TRBJ1-5	CASSFGNQPQHF
TRBV12-3/TRBV12-4	TRBJ1-5	CASTLQGKQPQRF
TRBV12-3/TRBV12-4	TRBJ1-1	CASSRTGVGTEAFF
TRBV24-1	TRBJ2-1	CATSDLPGTGEYNEQFF
TRBV15	TRBJ2-1	CATSRDRGGLYNEQFF
TRBV12-3/TRBV12-4	TRBJ2-2	CASSVLAGGELFF